Each of the 17 T cell receptor beta chains below was sequenced from the same sample in a study of blood T cell repertoires in COVID-19. The method was immunoSEQ multiplex PCR; TCRdb's version includes in-frame clones alone and lacks a portion of them. Of a few hundred thousand clones detected, roughly nine tenths appear once; the ten largest clones hold approximately 17%. Sequencing input: PBMCs or T cells enriched from blood (not recorded which). Every receptor here comes from a woman younger than 45 who had recovered from COVID-19.

This clone was seen a few times. The chain couples TRBV28 to TRBJ1-2; D ambiguous. The CDR3 spans 12 residues. The V and J ends lost 6 bases and 8 bases respectively, with 13 bases between them. The germline gives CDR1 MDHEN, CDR2 SYDVKM. In DNA, the CDR3 is TGTGCCAGCAGCGTTGGAGGACCCGGCTACACCTTC. The encoded protein is CASSVGGPGYTF.

The chain couples TRBV18 to TRBJ2-7; possibly TRBD2 for D (6 bases). Germline V CDR1 and CDR2: KGHSH, LQKENI. The CDR3 runs to 16 residues. The ends were cut back, 2 bases at V and 4 bases at J, with 18 bases in the middle. CDR3 sequence reads: CASSPAGQMGAYEQYF. Here the CDR3 DNA reads TGTGCCAGCTCACCAGCGGGGCAGATGGGTGCGTACGAGCAGTACTTC.

The genes are TRBV7-2 and TRBJ2-2; D is uncertain. CDR3 length: 15 residues. Trimming took 6 bases from V and 4 from J, leaving 15 bases between them. Germline V CDR1 and CDR2: SGHTA, FQGNSA. In DNA, the CDR3 is TGTGCCAGCAGTTTCAATCACCCGGTCACCGGGGAGCTGTTTTTT. It translates to CASSFNHPVTGELFF.

The chain links TRBV27 to TRBJ2-7, with 9 nucleotides matching TRBD2. The germline CDR1 and CDR2 sequences are MNHEY and SMNVEV (reference sequence). CDR3 length: 14 residues. The junction had 4 bases not matched to a gene; V was cut back by 5 bases and J by 2 bases. In DNA form, the CDR3 reads TGTGCCAGCAGTCCCGGGACTAGCCCCTACGAGCAGTACTTC. It encodes CASSPGTSPYEQYF.

The chain is built from TRBV10-1 and TRBJ2-5; TRBD1 matches at 8 bases. V was clipped by 6 bases and J by 5 bases; unmatched bases: 20. CDR1 is WNHNN, CDR2 SYGVQD, per germline (reference sequence). The CDR3 runs to 18 residues. The CDR3 nucleotides read TGCGCCAGCAGACCCGTGGCGAGGACAGGGCCCAAGGGGGAGACCCAGTACTTC. It is translated as CASRPVARTGPKGETQYF.

V is TRBV7-8 and J is TRBJ1-2, with D unclear. Germline lookup yields CDR1 SGHVS and CDR2 FQNEAQ. V was cut by 0 bases and J by 8 bases, with 10 bases left in between. CDR3 length: 13 residues. The CDR3 reads CASSLAPRGGYTF. The CDR3 nucleotides are TGTGCCAGCAGCTTAGCCCCCCGGGGAGGCTACACCTTC.

The chain recombines TRBV28 with TRBJ1-1; unclear D gene. This CDR3 spans 14 amino acids. V was trimmed by 1 base and J by 3 bases, leaving 9 bases between them. Germline CDR1 and CDR2: MDHEN and SYDVKM. The DNA of the CDR3 is TGTGCCAGCAGTTTATTCAATCAGTACACTGAAGCTTTCTTT. Residues: CASSLFNQYTEAFF. The whole variable domain, filled in from reference TRBV28 and TRBJ1-1, reads DVKVTQSSRYLVKRTGEKVFLECVQDMDHENMFWYRQDPGLGLRLIYFSYDVKMKEKGDIPEGYSVSREKKERFSLILESASTNQTSMYLCASSLFNQYTEAFFGQGTRLTVV.

The J gene is TRBJ2-7, the V gene TRBV2, with D possibly matching TRBD1 (6 bases). Germline V gives CDR1 SNHLY, CDR2 FYNNEI. V was shortened by 6 bases and J by 6 bases, with 18 bases between the two germline ends. This CDR3 region has 14 residues. CDR3 sequence: CASRGAMRVGEQYF. The CDR3 DNA follows: TGTGCCAGCAGGGGGGCCATGCGGGTGGGCGAGCAGTACTTC.

The J gene is TRBJ1-3, the V gene TRBV28; no reliable D call. This CDR3 is 15 amino acids long. V was clipped by 6 bases and J by 0 bases, with 12 bases between them. Germline V gene data show CDR1 as MDHEN and CDR2 as SYDVKM. For the CDR3, the DNA is TGTGCCAGCAGAGCGTTTCGGGGCTCTGGAAACACCATATATTTT. Translated: CASRAFRGSGNTIYF. The full variable domain, completed using reference TRBV28 and TRBJ1-3, is DVKVTQSSRYLVKRTGEKVFLECVQDMDHENMFWYRQDPGLGLRLIYFSYDVKMKEKGDIPEGYSVSREKKERFSLILESASTNQTSMYLCASRAFRGSGNTIYFGEGSWLTVV.

V gene TRBV28 combines with J gene TRBJ2-3, with a tentative D call TRBD1 (6 bases). The CDR3 has 12 residues. Germline CDR1 and CDR2: MDHEN and SYDVKM. V was pared by 8 bases and J by 4 bases, with 10 bases between. The CDR3 sequence: CASLRTADTQYF. The CDR3 DNA sequence: TGTGCCAGCCTAAGGACAGCAGATACGCAGTATTTT.

The sample holds a few counts of this clone. The chain has TRBV4-3 and TRBJ1-5; D is unresolved. The CDR3 is 13 residues long. Germline loops: CDR1 LGHNA, CDR2 YSLEER. Trimming took 1 base from V and 11 from J, leaving 12 bases between them. CDR3: CASSQGVGLTQHF. CDR3 DNA: TGCGCCAGCAGCCAAGGAGTGGGCTTGACCCAGCATTTT.

There are a few counts of this clone. J is TRBJ2-7 and V is TRBV24-1, with 8 nucleotides matching TRBD1. Germline V lookup: CDR1 KGHDR, CDR2 SFDVKD. Losses at the gene ends were 2 bases for V and 3 bases for J; bases not matched to a gene: 5. There are 15 residues in the CDR3. CDR3 coding DNA: TGTGCCACCAGTGATTCGACAGGGGCTGGCTACGAGCAGTACTTC. Its protein is CATSDSTGAGYEQYF.

This chain links TRBV11-2 with TRBJ2-7, with D perhaps TRBD2 (6 bases). The CDR3 is made up of 14 amino acids. The V and J ends lost 4 bases and 7 bases respectively, with 17 bases between them. CDR1 is SGHAT, CDR2 FQNNGV, per germline. CDR3 sequence: CASSSWTGVGEQYF. The CDR3 DNA sequence: TGTGCCAGCAGCTCCTGGACGGGGGTGGGGGAGCAGTACTTC.

This chain uses TRBV27 with TRBJ2-7; D might be TRBD2 (5 bases). Germline CDR1 MNHEY, CDR2 SMNVEV (reference sequence). There are 14 residues in the CDR3. V was pared by 6 bases and J by 3 bases, with 15 bases between. The CDR3, as DNA: TGTGCCAGCAGCCGGGCGGGCCCATACTACGAGCAGTACTTC. It encodes CASSRAGPYYEQYF.

V usage is TRBV11-2 and J usage is TRBJ2-5; 10 bases line up with TRBD2. The CDR3 covers 16 residues. The V segment lost 1 base and the J segment 2 bases; nucleotides outside the gene matches: 4. Germline values: CDR1 SGHAT, CDR2 FQNNGV. CDR3 coding DNA: TGTGCCAGCAGCTTAGGGCCTAGCGGGGGACAAGAGACCCAGTACTTC. Translated: CASSLGPSGGQETQYF.

The chain uses TRBV29-1 and TRBJ2-1, with a tentative D call TRBD1 (5 bases). The germline V and J ends were trimmed by 6 bases and 2 bases, with 17 bases remaining between them. There are 15 residues in the CDR3. Germline assignment: CDR1 SQVTM and CDR2 ANQGSEA. CDR3 DNA: TGCAGCGTCGAAAGACAGCCACCTACCTACAATGAGCAGTTCTTC. Translated, it gives CSVERQPPTYNEQFF.

This chain links TRBV4-2 with TRBJ1-2; 10 bases line up with TRBD1. The CDR3 runs to 16 residues. Trimming at V came to 2 bases and at J to 6 bases, leaving 9 bases not matched to a gene. Germline lookup yields CDR1 LGHNA and CDR2 YNFKEQ. The CDR3 is CASSQPGTGELHGYTF. The CDR3 DNA sequence: TGTGCCAGCAGCCAACCCGGGACAGGGGAGTTACATGGCTACACCTTC.